Presented here are 31 T cell receptor beta chains from one specimen sequenced in a study of blood T cells in healthy people across ages (dated by TCRdb to 2015 to 2017). Receptor amplification or capture employed 5' RACE. Sequencing relied on an Illumina HiSeq 2500. A second roughly 7 to 11 cycle PCR used a sample-barcoded 5' primer and a J-beta primer mix. In TCRdb, the public reads were trimmed at Q25 with fastp and aligned with MiXCR, with productive beta chains retained. All rows with the same CDR3 protein become a single entry with the most common DNA and genes. For this sample there are roughly 800,000 distinct CDR3 sequences; roughly 50% appear just once. The top ten hold approximately 21% of the sample. The sample was blood. These receptors all stem from a man aged 25-45 years in good health.

The chain uses TRBV12-3 or TRBV12-4 and TRBJ2-5, with TRBD2 matching over 9 bases. This CDR3 spans 14 amino acids. The ends lost 7 bases at V and 11 bases at J; junction bases unmatched: 14. CDR3 in amino acids: CASTLAGAKNEQYF. The CDR3 coding sequence is TGTGCCAGCACCTTAGCGGGGGCGAAGAATGAGCAGTACTTC.

V and J are TRBV12-3 or TRBV12-4 and TRBJ2-1; TRBD2 is a possible D gene (6 bases). Trimming cost V 6 bases and J 5 bases, with 14 bases left between them. The CDR3 has 14 amino acids. The CDR3 region is CASRISGYNNEQFF. CDR3 DNA: TGTGCCAGCAGGATTAGCGGTTACAACAATGAGCAGTTCTTC.

This clonotype was seen a handful of times. This rearrangement joins TRBV4-2 to TRBJ1-2; 10 nucleotides align to TRBD1. The CDR3 is 16 residues long. The V segment lost 1 base and the J segment 8 bases; nucleotides outside the gene matches: 10. Germline V gives CDR1 LGHNA, CDR2 YNFKEQ. CDR3 amino acids: CASSQGRDRGLGGYTF. The DNA for the CDR3 is TGTGCCAGCAGCCAAGGGCGCGACAGGGGGCTGGGCGGCTACACCTTC.

With regard to this clonotype: A read error may account for a junction end that differs from germline. The chain uses TRBV4-1 and TRBJ2-5, with 8 bases matching TRBD1. Per the germline V gene, CDR1 is MGHRA and CDR2 is YSYEKL. This CDR3 contains 15 residues. The CDR3 region has the DNA TGCGCCAACAGCCAACCTCTGACAGGGGCGAGGGAGCAGTACTTC. Translating it yields CANSQPLTGAREQYF.

V usage is TRBV20-1 and J usage is TRBJ1-1; D gene unclear. CDR1 and CDR2 (germline): DFQATT, SNEGSKA (reference sequence). Trimming removed 7 bases at V and 3 bases at J, with 12 bases between. CDR3 size: 12 residues. This CDR3 reads CSGLKEHTEAFF. The CDR3 DNA follows: TGCAGTGGGCTGAAAGAGCACACTGAAGCTTTCTTT.

The CDR3 loop is CSARGTGRNGEAFF. CDR3 nucleotides: TGCAGTGCTAGGGGGACAGGGAGGAACGGTGAAGCTTTCTTT. This sequence joins TRBV20-1 and TRBJ1-1; 9 nucleotides line up with TRBD1. The CDR3 has 14 amino acids. Germline V lookup: CDR1 DFQATT, CDR2 SNEGSKA (reference sequence). With V trimmed by 3 bases and J by 7 bases, 9 bases remained unmatched.

The V call is TRBV5-1, the J call TRBJ2-3, with TRBD1 as a possible D gene (5 bases). Trimming cost V 4 bases and J 4 bases, with 16 bases left between them. The germline gives CDR1 SGHRS, CDR2 YFSETQ. The CDR3 length is 15 residues. The CDR3 is CASSLVQGIADTQYF. In nucleotides, the CDR3 is TGCGCCAGCAGCCTTGTCCAGGGAATCGCAGATACGCAGTATTTT.

This chain connects TRBV6-1 to TRBJ2-1; D unresolved. V was clipped by 2 bases and J by 5 bases, with 13 bases between them. The germline CDR1 and CDR2 sequences are MNHNS and SASEGT. This CDR3 spans 15 amino acids. CDR3 DNA: TGTGCCAGCAGTGAAACCCAAGGGCGGCACAATGAGCAGTTCTTC. Translated, it gives CASSETQGRHNEQFF.

The chain links TRBV20-1 to TRBJ2-3, with 7 nucleotides matching TRBD2. Germline CDR1 is DFQATT and CDR2 is SNEGSKA (reference sequence). The CDR3 runs to 16 residues. Losses at the gene ends were 1 base for V and 0 bases for J; bases not matched to a gene: 7. CDR3 nucleotides: TGCAGTGCTAGAGGGGCCCAGGGAGGGAGCACAGATACGCAGTATTTT. It codes for CSARGAQGGSTDTQYF.

The gene calls are TRBV10-3 and TRBJ2-7; D remains unclear. The CDR3 is 13 residues long. Germline V gene lookup returns CDR1 ENHRY and CDR2 SYGVKD. The V and J ends lost 10 bases and 3 bases respectively, with 16 bases between them. The CDR3 spells CATQAGPFYEQYF. Here the CDR3 DNA reads TGTGCCACCCAAGCCGGACCTTTCTACGAGCAGTACTTC.

This chain connects TRBV11-1 to TRBJ2-7; D remains ambiguous. The V end lost 1 base, the J end lost 5 bases, and 18 bases lay between the germline ends. Germline values: CDR1 SGHAT, CDR2 FQDESV (reference sequence). The CDR3 consists of 16 residues. The CDR3, as DNA: TGTGCCAGCAGCTTAGAGGTTGCTGGGCTCGGAGACGAGCAGTACTTC. Translation: CASSLEVAGLGDEQYF.

About this clonotype itself: The junction shows a germline mismatch at one end, possibly a read error. DNA for the CDR3: TGTGCCAGCAGTGCCGCGAACACTGAAGCTTTCTTT. Encoded protein: CASSAANTEAFF. V is TRBV10-3 and J is TRBJ1-1; D is unclear. Germline V gene sequence: CDR1 ENHRY, CDR2 SYGVKD. The CDR3 length is 12 residues.

This chain links TRBV28 with TRBJ1-2; no clear D gene. The germline V gene has CDR1 MDHEN and CDR2 SYDVKM. The CDR3 is 12 amino acids. V dropped 6 bases and J dropped 8 bases, with 13 bases sitting between them. Here the CDR3 DNA reads TGTGCCAGCAGACTCTACCCGGGAGGCTACACCTTC. Protein sequence: CASRLYPGGYTF.

This rearrangement joins TRBV6-2 or TRBV6-3 to TRBJ2-5, with D possibly matching TRBD2 (6 bases). V was cut by 0 bases and J by 4 bases, with 12 bases left in between. From germline, CDR1 is MNHEY and CDR2 SVGEGT. The CDR3 is 15 amino acids. The CDR3 here is CASSYSGLPTETQYF. The CDR3 DNA is TGTGCCAGCAGTTACTCGGGACTGCCCACAGAGACCCAGTACTTC.

The chain joins TRBV29-1 to TRBJ2-1, with 9 bases fitting TRBD2. This CDR3 has 14 residues. Per germline, CDR1 SQVTM and CDR2 ANQGSEA. After removal of 2 bases from V and 8 bases from J, the junction contained 7 bases not matched to a gene. The DNA for the CDR3 is TGCAGCGTTGAAAGTCTGCGGGAGGGGTATGAGCAGTTCTTC. Translation gives CSVESLREGYEQFF.

This clonotype was seen only a few times. This chain connects TRBV4-2 to TRBJ2-1; the D call may be TRBD1 or TRBD2 (5 bases each). The germline V gene encodes CDR1 LGHNA and CDR2 YNFKEQ. This CDR3 region has 17 residues. With 0 bases removed from V and 9 bases from J, the gap between germline ends came to 21 bases. CDR3 residues: CASSQDIGHTGPIEQFF. For the CDR3, the DNA is TGTGCCAGCAGCCAAGATATAGGGCACACGGGGCCCATTGAGCAGTTCTTC.

Only a few counts were recorded for this clonotype. The chain has TRBV7-2 and TRBJ2-4, with D perhaps TRBD1 (5 bases). V lost 0 bases to trimming and J lost 2 bases, with 8 bases between them. The CDR3 is made up of 15 amino acids. The germline CDR1 and CDR2 sequences are SGHTA and FQGNSA. This CDR3 is CASSLAQGSKNIQYF. The CDR3 DNA reads as TGTGCCAGCAGCTTAGCTCAGGGTTCCAAAAACATTCAGTACTTC.

V usage is TRBV20-1 and J usage is TRBJ2-7; 9 bases fit TRBD1. This CDR3 comprises 14 residues. With V trimmed by 4 bases and J by 4 bases, 8 bases remained unmatched. Germline loops: CDR1 DFQATT, CDR2 SNEGSKA (reference sequence). The CDR3: CSANVQGAWYEQYF. Here the CDR3 DNA reads TGCAGTGCTAACGTACAGGGGGCTTGGTACGAGCAGTACTTC.

The chain recombines TRBV28 with TRBJ2-7, with a possible D match to TRBD1 (6 bases). The V gene's germline CDR1 is MDHEN and CDR2 SYDVKM. The CDR3 runs 16 residues. V was pared by 4 bases and J by 2 bases, with 18 bases between. DNA for the CDR3: TGTGCCAGCAGTTCATCCGGGACAACCCTTACCTACGAGCAGTACTTC. Protein sequence: CASSSSGTTLTYEQYF.

The chain has TRBV7-2 and TRBJ1-4, with a weak D call TRBD1 (6 bases). The CDR3 loop spans 15 amino acids. Per the germline V gene, CDR1 is SGHTA and CDR2 is FQGNSA. Trimming took off 5 bases at V and 5 bases at J, with 15 bases between the two ends. The CDR3 DNA reads as TGTGCCAGCAGCCTAAAATCAGGGGACAATGAAAAACTGTTTTTT. Its protein product is CASSLKSGDNEKLFF.

The chain recombines TRBV20-1 with TRBJ2-1; possible D gene TRBD2, 6 bases. With the DNA end fitting TRBJ2-7 better, the J assignment may be wrong. This CDR3 has 13 amino acids. Per germline, CDR1 DFQATT and CDR2 SNEGSKA (reference sequence). CDR3 sequence reads: CSAKAGLYNEQYF. The CDR3 DNA reads as TGCAGTGCTAAAGCGGGTCTTTACAATGAGCAGTACTTC.

The rearrangement uses TRBV9 and TRBJ2-1; D is possibly TRBD2 (6 bases). Per the germline V gene, CDR1 is SGDLS and CDR2 is YYNGEE. The CDR3 covers 14 residues. With 4 bases removed from V and 15 bases from J, the gap between germline ends came to 23 bases. The CDR3 loop reads CASSSGGAPGRAFF. The CDR3 DNA reads TGTGCCAGCAGCAGTGGCGGGGCTCCTGGTAGAGCGTTCTTC.

The chain has TRBV9 and TRBJ2-3; no reliable D call. The CDR3 is 15 amino acids. From germline, CDR1 is SGDLS and CDR2 YYNGEE. V was pared by 3 bases and J by 2 bases, with 13 bases between. Here the CDR3 DNA reads TGTGCCAGCAGCGCGGGCGGAGCAATCACAGATACGCAGTATTTT. It is translated as CASSAGGAITDTQYF.

The CDR3 sequence is CASSPSARFYEQYF. The CDR3 bases are TGTGCCAGCAGCCCAAGTGCCAGATTCTACGAGCAGTACTTC. This chain uses TRBV7-8 with TRBJ2-4; D remains unclear. With the DNA end fitting TRBJ2-7 better, the J assignment may be wrong. The CDR3 loop spans 14 amino acids. Germline CDR1 and CDR2: SGHVS and FQNEAQ.

This chain links TRBV5-1 with TRBJ2-5; TRBD1 matches at 9 bases. V trimming: 1 base; J trimming: 1 base; junction bases outside the gene matches: 11. The CDR3 is 18 residues long. Germline values: CDR1 SGHRS, CDR2 YFSETQ. CDR3 region: CASSLRGQGVMGQETQYF. The DNA of the CDR3 is TGCGCCAGCAGCTTGAGGGGACAGGGTGTAATGGGCCAAGAGACCCAGTACTTC.

The rearrangement uses TRBV6-5 and TRBJ2-5, with no clear D. Germline V lookup: CDR1 MNHEY, CDR2 SVGAGI. Trimming took 8 bases from V and 5 from J, leaving 6 bases between them. The CDR3 consists of 10 residues. CDR3: CASHGETQYF. CDR3 in DNA: TGTGCCAGCCATGGGGAGACCCAGTACTTC.

This clonotype has a handful of counts. The rearrangement joins TRBV9 to TRBJ2-6; no reliable D call. Germline CDR1 is SGDLS and CDR2 is YYNGEE. This CDR3 comprises 15 residues. Trimming left V 2 bases short and J 1 base short, with 7 bases between. DNA of the CDR3: TGTGCCAGCAGCGTGTCCTATTCTGGGGCCAACGTCCTGACTTTC. This encodes CASSVSYSGANVLTF.

This clonotype appeared a few times. The chain uses TRBV13 and TRBJ1-1; D unclear. Between the trimmed V and J ends, which lost 1 base and 4 bases, there was a span of 7 bases. The V gene's germline CDR1 is PRHDT and CDR2 FYEKMQ (reference sequence). The CDR3 is made up of 13 amino acids. The CDR3 here is CASSLAVATEAFF. The CDR3 DNA reads TGTGCCAGCAGCTTAGCGGTGGCCACTGAAGCTTTCTTT.

This clonotype was found a few times. This chain joins TRBV29-1 and TRBJ2-5; possibly TRBD2 for D (5 bases). This CDR3 is 13 amino acids long. V gave up 4 bases and J gave up 2 bases, with 11 bases separating them. The V gene's germline CDR1 is SQVTM and CDR2 ANQGSEA. In nucleotides, the CDR3 is TGCAGCGTTGCCGGCAGCGGTCAAGAGACCCAGTACTTC. This sequence encodes CSVAGSGQETQYF.

J is TRBJ2-7 and V is TRBV4-2; 12 nucleotides match TRBD2. In germline, CDR1 is LGHNA, CDR2 YNFKEQ. V was pared by 4 bases and J by 3 bases, with 7 bases of the junction left unmatched. The length of the CDR3 is 16 residues. The CDR3 is CASSLLTSGSYYEQYF. CDR3 DNA sequence: TGTGCCAGCAGCCTTTTGACTAGCGGGAGTTACTACGAGCAGTACTTC.

The V call is TRBV24-1, the J call TRBJ2-1, with 12 bases fitting TRBD2. J lost 5 bases, V lost 4 bases, and 5 bases had no gene match. The CDR3 is made up of 16 amino acids. Per germline, CDR1 KGHDR and CDR2 SFDVKD. This CDR3 reads CATSEPGLAGDNEQFF. The DNA for the CDR3 is TGTGCCACCAGTGAACCGGGACTAGCGGGCGACAATGAGCAGTTCTTC.